Presented here are 8 T cell receptor beta chains from one specimen sequenced in a study of T-cell memory formation after mild COVID-19. MiXCR, applied by TCRdb to the 5' RACE reads, yields one record per CDR3 protein. The sample shows around 200,000 distinct CDR3 sequences, 20% to 25% of them seen only once. Input material: PBMCs or a T cell subset sorted from them (not recorded which). The receptors were gathered from an adult woman who had mild COVID-19 (a few samples of this study predate the infection). Cell type and time point are not known.

The chain recombines TRBV12-3 or TRBV12-4 with TRBJ1-5; no clear D. This CDR3 spans 14 amino acids. Trimming took off 0 bases at V and 4 bases at J, with 7 bases between the two ends. The CDR3 is CASSLAQANQPQHF. CDR3 bases: TGTGCCAGCAGTTTAGCCCAGGCTAATCAGCCCCAGCATTTT.

This clonotype occurred a few times. J is TRBJ1-1 and V is TRBV9; maybe TRBD1 (5 bases). V gave up 0 bases and J gave up 7 bases, with 16 bases separating them. CDR1 and CDR2 from the germline V gene are SGDLS and YYNGEE. The CDR3 consists of 15 residues. In DNA form, the CDR3 reads TGTGCCAGCAGCGTAGGAGGGAGCCCAAGGGGTGAAGCTTTCTTT. Its translation: CASSVGGSPRGEAFF.

V and J are TRBV4-2 and TRBJ2-7; the D is unclear. The ends were cut back, 1 base at V and 3 bases at J, with 7 bases in the middle. This CDR3 has 13 amino acids. CDR1 LGHNA and CDR2 YNFKEQ come from the germline V gene. The CDR3 protein is CASSQGPGYEQYF. CDR3 bases: TGTGCCAGCAGCCAAGGTCCAGGCTACGAGCAGTACTTC.

Only a few counts were recorded for this clonotype. The rearrangement uses TRBV10-3 and TRBJ1-4; the D gene is possibly TRBD1 (6 bases). The CDR3 sequence is 15 residues long. CDR1 and CDR2 from the germline V gene are ENHRY and SYGVKD. V was pared by 0 bases and J by 8 bases, with 13 bases between. Here the CDR3 DNA reads TGTGCCATCAGTGAGTCGAACAGGGAGAGGGAAAAACTGTTTTTT. Its protein product is CAISESNREREKLFF.

This chain connects TRBV4-2 to TRBJ2-7; tentatively, D is TRBD1 (6 bases). V lost 0 bases to trimming and J lost 0 bases, with 9 bases between them. This CDR3 has 15 residues. From germline, CDR1 is LGHNA and CDR2 YNFKEQ. CDR3 in DNA: TGTGCCAGCAGCCAAGATCGGACAGTCTCCTACGAGCAGTACTTC. Amino acid sequence: CASSQDRTVSYEQYF.

The chain joins TRBV9 to TRBJ2-7, with D possibly TRBD2 on 6 matching bases. The CDR3 has 14 amino acids. V shed 0 bases and J shed 7 bases, with 14 bases lying between them. Germline lookup yields CDR1 SGDLS and CDR2 YYNGEE. The CDR3 sequence: CASSVGSNAGEQYF. Written as DNA, the CDR3 is TGTGCCAGCAGCGTAGGGTCTAACGCGGGGGAGCAGTACTTC. Full variable domain (rest looked up from reference TRBV9 and TRBJ2-7): DSGVTQTPKHLITATGQRVTLRCSPRSGDLSVYWYQQSLDQGLQFLIQYYNGEERAKGNILERFSAQQFPDLHSELNLSSLELGDSALYFCASSVGSNAGEQYFGPGTRLTVT.

V usage is TRBV5-1 and J usage is TRBJ2-1, with D perhaps TRBD1 or TRBD2 (5 bases each). The CDR3 has 15 residues. Germline values: CDR1 SGHRS, CDR2 YFSETQ. V lost 3 bases and J lost 5, with 15 bases in between. The CDR3 is CASSSEHGTDNEQFF. The CDR3 nucleotides read TGCGCCAGCAGCTCCGAGCACGGGACGGACAATGAGCAGTTCTTC.

At least ten counts were recorded for this clonotype. The J gene is TRBJ2-1, the V gene TRBV9; D gene ambiguous. The CDR3 sequence is 16 residues long. The germline V and J ends were trimmed by 4 bases and 7 bases, with 21 bases remaining between them. Germline V gene data show CDR1 as SGDLS and CDR2 as YYNGEE. CDR3 protein: CASSPSALVTGNEQFF. Here the CDR3 DNA reads TGTGCCAGCAGCCCATCGGCGCTAGTTACCGGAAATGAGCAGTTCTTC.